This record covers a single T cell receptor beta chain. Deletions cut 3 bases from V and 2 bases from J, with 16 bases between. The CDR3 totals 15 residues. Germline-derived CDR1 and CDR2 are SQVTM and ANQGSEA. The data derive from a study of shared clonotypes between healthy human individuals. The table came from immunoSEQ multiplex PCR; TCRdb's copy has only in-frame clones and leaves some out. Among fewer than 1.8 million clones listed, just under 99% were seen once. Sequenced sample: naive CD4+ T cells sorted from blood. Subset reported: CD45RA+ positively selected. This TCR was sampled from a man aged 30 to 39 in good health. The chain joins TRBV29-1 to TRBJ2-5; D possibly corresponds to TRBD1 (6 bases). CDR3 nucleotides: TGCAGCGTTGATGGGACAAGGCGGCAACAAGAGACCCAGTACTTC. Protein: CSVDGTRRQQETQYF.